This T cell receptor beta chain was identified in a study of spatial heterogeneity in lung cancer. General study points: Resection saw ubiquitous expanded tumor TCRs appear in blood more than follow-up did.

Regarding time point: sample taken at primary tumor resection. Sequencing was performed on whole RNA extracted from tumor and nontumor lung tissue, or from frozen PBMC, and the material was left unsorted. A unique molecular identifier was attached to every TCR cDNA molecule. TCRdb re-derived calls from the 5' RACE reads in MiXCR, one entry per CDR3 protein. Seen here are approximately 40,000 distinct CDR3 sequences, 6.5% to 8.5% observed once, and the top ten hold 25% to 30%. CDR3 length: 17 amino acids. Per the germline V gene, CDR1 is PRHDT and CDR2 is FYEKMQ (reference sequence). Trimming at V came to 1 base and at J to 1 base, leaving 8 bases not matched to a gene. This clonotype has only a few counts. What it binds is unknown.

Source: PBMCs, taken at surgery. V usage is TRBV13 and J usage is TRBJ2-5, with TRBD1 matching 8 bases. The sequence was collected from a male donor with early-stage non-small cell lung cancer. CDR3 sequence: CASSLVLGTGGQETQYF. The CDR3 region has the DNA TGTGCCAGCAGCTTAGTGCTTGGGACAGGCGGCCAAGAGACCCAGTACTTC.